This TCR beta chain is drawn from a study of blood T cells in healthy people across ages (dated by TCRdb to 2013 to 2016). In the study overall: In model experiments, template switching captured about one uniquely barcoded TCR beta cDNA molecule for every two T cells. To track age-related changes in TCR beta repertoire diversity, the study relied on deep sequencing normalized with unique cDNA molecular identifiers. For two donors (one aged 18 to 29 and one aged 80 or older), the study analyzed two additional independent replicas of 1 million unique cDNA reads from the same blood draw. Four age groups were formed from the donors: young (average approximately 15 years), middle-aged (just under 40), aged (around 68) and long-lived (about 80). To avoid experimental bias, donors of different ages were spread randomly across the sequencing lanes. The research as a whole found: Compared with the aged group, the long-lived group had more naive CD4+ T cells, fewer expanded clones and increased TCR diversity, a pattern suggesting age selection. Estimates of total diversity from one million sequenced T cells were regarded as lower bounds and underestimates. Observed TCR beta diversity per million T cells fell roughly linearly with age, and a significant reduction was already apparent by age approximately 40. Conclusive comparison of naive and antigen-experienced compartments was prevented by the profiling of bulk unsorted PBMCs. Donor CMV infection status was unknown, potentially confounding age-related changes in expanded clonotypes. A strong correlation was found between observed TCR beta diversity and the percentage of naive T cells measured by flow cytometry.

Systemically healthy Caucasian individuals from Russia, approximately 39 in total and aged roughly 6 to 90 years, were included as donors. Each donor gave about 9.2 milliliters of peripheral blood, drawn into EDTA-treated Vacutainer tubes. Ficoll-Paque density-gradient centrifugation was used to isolate PBMCs, with at least 6 million obtained per sample. Total RNA was extracted from PBMCs with Trizol reagent, with at least 6 micrograms obtained per sample. The percentages of naive CD45RAhigh/CD27high T cells were determined by flow cytometry on a PBMC aliquot from every donor. The CDR3 starts with the cysteine, ends with the phenylalanine, and has 19 residues. Only the CDR3 DNA stays, 57 bases, in frame from base 1. According to the germline V gene, CDR1 reads MDHEN and CDR2 reads SYDVKM. The receptor library was made with 5' RACE. Sequencing was carried out with an Illumina HiSeq 2500. A second about 7 to 12 cycle PCR used a sample-barcoded 5' primer and a J-beta primer mix. A template-switch 5' adaptor carrying 12 random nucleotides introduced a unique molecular identifier onto each TCR beta cDNA molecule. Each sample yielded at least 2.5 million CDR3-containing paired-end reads. First-strand cDNA synthesis was performed from all RNA using the Mint cDNA synthesis kit, with priming by a TRBC-specific oligonucleotide. All cDNA was treated with uracil-DNA glycosylase and then went through a first 18-cycle PCR with the universal primers M1SS and BC2_uni_R. The authors' pipeline ran thus. For normalization, 1 million high-quality reads were randomly selected from each sample, with every read carrying a distinct molecular identifier. Instead of being binned into consensus sequences, reads with shared molecular identifiers were discarded. MiTCR, with a Q25 quality threshold and the strictest error-elimination algorithm, was used for CDR3 identification, clonotype clustering and error correction. A nonparametric unseen species model using Euler transformation provided a lower-bound estimate of total TCR beta diversity. In TCRdb, the public reads were trimmed at Q25 with fastp and aligned with MiXCR, with productive beta chains retained. Records with the same CDR3 protein are collapsed into one entry carrying the most frequent genes and DNA. TCRdb, not the original authors, processed these V and J calls. This sample gives hundreds of thousands of distinct CDR3 sequences in total; about 52% of them show up just once. Clones ranked in the top ten supply 25% to 35% of the sample.

This clonotype was recorded once. The antigen this receptor binds is unknown. This may come from a read error, since a much larger clone is one base off. The sequence came from a woman aged 60 to 75 in good health. Sample: blood. The chain uses TRBV28 and TRBJ2-1; the D segment could be TRBD2, given 6 matching bases. Matching the DNA end better, TRBJ2-7 makes the J call doubtful. The CDR3 reads CASSPLYVAGGTPYNEQYF. The nucleotide sequence is TGTGCCAGCAGTCCCCTTTATGTCGCCGGCGGGACTCCCTACAATGAGCAGTACTTC.